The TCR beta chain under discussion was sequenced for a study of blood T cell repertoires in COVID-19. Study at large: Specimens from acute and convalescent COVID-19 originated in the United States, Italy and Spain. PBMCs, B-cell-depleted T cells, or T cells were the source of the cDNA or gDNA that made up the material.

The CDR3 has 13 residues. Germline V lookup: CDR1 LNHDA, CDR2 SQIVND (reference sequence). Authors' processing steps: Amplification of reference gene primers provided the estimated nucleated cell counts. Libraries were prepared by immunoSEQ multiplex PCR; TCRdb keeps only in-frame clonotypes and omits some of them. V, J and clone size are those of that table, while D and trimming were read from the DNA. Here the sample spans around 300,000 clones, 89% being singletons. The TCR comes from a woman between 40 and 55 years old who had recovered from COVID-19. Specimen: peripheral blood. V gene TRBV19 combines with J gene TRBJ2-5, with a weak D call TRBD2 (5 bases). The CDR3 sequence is CATSGGGIGTQYF. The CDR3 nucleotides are TGTGCGACCTCAGGAGGAGGTATTGGGACCCAGTACTTC.